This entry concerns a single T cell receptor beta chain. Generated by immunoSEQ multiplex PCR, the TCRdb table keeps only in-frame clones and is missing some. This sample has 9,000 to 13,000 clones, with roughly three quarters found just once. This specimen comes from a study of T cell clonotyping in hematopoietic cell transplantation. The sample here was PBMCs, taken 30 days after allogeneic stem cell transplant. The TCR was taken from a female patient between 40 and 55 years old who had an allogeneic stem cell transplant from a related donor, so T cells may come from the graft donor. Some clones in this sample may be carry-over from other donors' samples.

As DNA, the CDR3 is TGTGCCAGCTCACCGCGAGGGGGGGAATACGACGAGCAGTACTTC. As protein: CASSPRGGEYDEQYF. This chain connects TRBV18 to TRBJ2-7; D is possibly TRBD2 (7 bases). Trimming removed 3 bases at V and 5 bases at J, with 17 bases between. In germline, CDR1 is KGHSH, CDR2 LQKENI. The CDR3 has 15 residues.